This TCR beta chain is drawn from a study of brain T cells in children with intractable seizures. Here immunoSEQ multiplex PCR was the method, and the copy in TCRdb shows in-frame clones only, minus some. The table has around 340,000 clones, over 90% seen once. The time point is: blood from clinic visit 5 months post-surgery; TSC patient then seizure free. This CDR3 is built from 15 residues. V gave up 0 bases and J gave up 2 bases, with 11 bases separating them. This rearrangement joins TRBV6-7 to TRBJ2-7; D uncertain. TRBV6-7 is filed as an ORF, its function uncertain. This TCR derives from a boy in the first two years of life with tuberous sclerosis and intractable seizures. This material consisted of peripheral blood, taken approximately 5 months after surgery. The CDR3: CASSYSTPRPYEQYF. The CDR3 nucleotides are TGTGCCAGCAGTTACTCGACTCCGCGGCCCTACGAGCAGTACTTC.